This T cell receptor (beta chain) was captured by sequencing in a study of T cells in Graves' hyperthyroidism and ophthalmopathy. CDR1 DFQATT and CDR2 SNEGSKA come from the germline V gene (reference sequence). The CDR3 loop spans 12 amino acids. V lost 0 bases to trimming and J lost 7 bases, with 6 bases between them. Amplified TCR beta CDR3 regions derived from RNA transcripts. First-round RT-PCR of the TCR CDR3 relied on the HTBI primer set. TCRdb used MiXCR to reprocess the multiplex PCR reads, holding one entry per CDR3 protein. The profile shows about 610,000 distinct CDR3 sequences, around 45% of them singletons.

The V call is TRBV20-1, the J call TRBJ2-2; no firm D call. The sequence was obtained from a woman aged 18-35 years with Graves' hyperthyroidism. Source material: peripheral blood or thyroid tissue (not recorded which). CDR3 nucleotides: TGCAGTGCTAGAGAGGCTAGCGGGGAGCTGTTTTTT. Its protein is CSAREASGELFF.